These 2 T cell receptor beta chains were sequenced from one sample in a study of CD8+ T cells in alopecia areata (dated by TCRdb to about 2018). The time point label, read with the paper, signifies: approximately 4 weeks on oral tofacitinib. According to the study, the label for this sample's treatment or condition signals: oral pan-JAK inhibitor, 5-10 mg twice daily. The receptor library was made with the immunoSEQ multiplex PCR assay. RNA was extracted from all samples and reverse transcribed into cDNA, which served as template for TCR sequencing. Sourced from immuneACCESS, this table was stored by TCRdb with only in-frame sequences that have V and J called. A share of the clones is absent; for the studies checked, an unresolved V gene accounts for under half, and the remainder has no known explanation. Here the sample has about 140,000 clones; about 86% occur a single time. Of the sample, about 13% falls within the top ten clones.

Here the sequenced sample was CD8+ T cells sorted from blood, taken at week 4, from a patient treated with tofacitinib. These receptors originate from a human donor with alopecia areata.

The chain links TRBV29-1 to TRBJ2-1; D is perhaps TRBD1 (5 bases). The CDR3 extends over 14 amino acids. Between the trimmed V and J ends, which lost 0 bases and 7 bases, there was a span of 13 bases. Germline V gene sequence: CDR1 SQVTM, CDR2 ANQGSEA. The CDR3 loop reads CSVEDTGSGNEQFF. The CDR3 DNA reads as TGCAGCGTTGAAGATACAGGTTCAGGGAATGAGCAGTTCTTC.

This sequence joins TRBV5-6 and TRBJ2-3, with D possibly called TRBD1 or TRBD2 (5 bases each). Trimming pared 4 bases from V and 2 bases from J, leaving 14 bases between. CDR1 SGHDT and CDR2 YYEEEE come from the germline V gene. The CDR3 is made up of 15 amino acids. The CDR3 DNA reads TGTGCCAGCAGCGGGGGACCAAACCCCACAGATACGCAGTATTTT. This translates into CASSGGPNPTDTQYF. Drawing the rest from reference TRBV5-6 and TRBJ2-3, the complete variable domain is DAGVTQSPTHLIKTRGQQVTLRCSPKSGHDTVSWYQQALGQGPQFIFQYYEEEERQRGNFPDRFSGHQFPNYSSELNVNALLLGDSALYLCASSGGPNPTDTQYFGPGTRLTVL.